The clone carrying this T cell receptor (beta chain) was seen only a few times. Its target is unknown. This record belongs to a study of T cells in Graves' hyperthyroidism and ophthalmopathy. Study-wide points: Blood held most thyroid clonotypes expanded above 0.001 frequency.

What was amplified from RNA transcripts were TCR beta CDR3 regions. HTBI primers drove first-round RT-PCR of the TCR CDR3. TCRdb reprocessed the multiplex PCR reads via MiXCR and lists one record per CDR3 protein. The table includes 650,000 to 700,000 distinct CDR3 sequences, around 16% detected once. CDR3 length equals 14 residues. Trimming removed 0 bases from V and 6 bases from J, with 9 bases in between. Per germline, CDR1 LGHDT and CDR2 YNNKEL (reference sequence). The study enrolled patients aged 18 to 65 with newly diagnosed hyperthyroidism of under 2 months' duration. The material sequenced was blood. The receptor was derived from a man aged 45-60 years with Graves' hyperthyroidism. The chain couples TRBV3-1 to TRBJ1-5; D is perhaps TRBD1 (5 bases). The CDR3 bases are TGTGCCAGCAGCCAAGATGGGGGGGTTCAGCCCCAGCATTTT. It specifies CASSQDGGVQPQHF.